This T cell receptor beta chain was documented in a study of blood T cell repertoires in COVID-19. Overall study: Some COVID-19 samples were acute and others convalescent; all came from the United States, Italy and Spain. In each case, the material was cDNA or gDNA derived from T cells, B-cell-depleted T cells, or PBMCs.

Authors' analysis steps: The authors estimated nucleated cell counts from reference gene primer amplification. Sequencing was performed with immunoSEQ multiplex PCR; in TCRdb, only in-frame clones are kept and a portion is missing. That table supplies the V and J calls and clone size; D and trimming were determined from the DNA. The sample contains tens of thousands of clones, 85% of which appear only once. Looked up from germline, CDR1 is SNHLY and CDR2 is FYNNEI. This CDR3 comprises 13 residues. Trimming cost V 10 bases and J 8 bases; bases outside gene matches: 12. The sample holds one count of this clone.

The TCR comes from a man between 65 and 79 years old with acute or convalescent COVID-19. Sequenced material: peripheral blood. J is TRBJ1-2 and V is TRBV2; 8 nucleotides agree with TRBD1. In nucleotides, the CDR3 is TGTGCCACCCGGACAGGGAGGACAGGGGGCTACACCTTC. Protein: CATRTGRTGGYTF.